This TCR beta chain was profiled in a study of blood T cell repertoires in COVID-19. Study as a whole: COVID-19 samples collected from the United States, Italy and Spain covered acute and convalescent phases.

The V end was cut by 8 bases, the J end by 1 base, with 17 bases between. CDR1 and CDR2 (germline): MDHEN, SYDVKM. This CDR3 is 15 amino acids long. In the original analysis: Reference gene primer amplification gave estimated nucleated cell counts. Data came from immunoSEQ multiplex PCR; TCRdb stores just in-frame clones and leaves some out. D and trimming come from the DNA, and the V and J calls and clone size come from that table. The table lists roughly 38,000 clones, roughly 90% of them singletons. This clone was detected only a few times. Sample: peripheral blood. This clonotype was sampled from a man between 65 and 79 years old with acute or convalescent COVID-19. The rearrangement uses TRBV28 and TRBJ1-1; possibly TRBD1 for D (5 bases). The CDR3 region is CASSYFGGGNTEAFF. CDR3 in DNA: TGTGCCAGCTCCTATTTCGGGGGGGGGAACACTGAAGCTTTCTTT.